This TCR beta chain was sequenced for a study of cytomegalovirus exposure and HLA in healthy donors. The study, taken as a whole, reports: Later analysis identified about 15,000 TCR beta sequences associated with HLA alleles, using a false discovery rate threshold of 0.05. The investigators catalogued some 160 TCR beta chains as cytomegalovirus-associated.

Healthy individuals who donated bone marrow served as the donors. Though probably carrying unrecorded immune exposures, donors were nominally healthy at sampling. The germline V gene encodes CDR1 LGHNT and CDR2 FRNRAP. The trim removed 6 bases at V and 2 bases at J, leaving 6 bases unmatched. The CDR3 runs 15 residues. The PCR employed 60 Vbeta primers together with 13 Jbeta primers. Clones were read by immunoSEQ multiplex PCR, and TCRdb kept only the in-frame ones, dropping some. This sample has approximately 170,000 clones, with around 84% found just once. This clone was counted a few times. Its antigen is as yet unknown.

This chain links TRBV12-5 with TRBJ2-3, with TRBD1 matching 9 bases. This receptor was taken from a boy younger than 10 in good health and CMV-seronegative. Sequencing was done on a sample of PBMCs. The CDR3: CASGPGTGFTDTQYF. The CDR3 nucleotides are TGTGCTAGTGGGCCCGGGACAGGGTTCACAGATACGCAGTATTTT.